This TCR beta chain was observed in a study of OX40 agonist ivuxolimab in advanced cancers. Notes on the research overall: Ivuxolimab was an agonistic, fully human IgG2 monoclonal antibody directed against OX40 (CD134), a costimulatory receptor. Intravenous ivuxolimab was administered to patients every 2 weeks at six dose levels: 0.01, 0.1, 0.3, 1.5, 3 and 10 mg/kg. Of the approximately 54 patients in dose escalation, about 20 had hepatocellular carcinoma, about 15 had melanoma, 9 had renal cell carcinoma and 9 had head and neck cancer. A male proportion of 82.7% and a mean age of approximately 60 years, ranging from about 20 to 80, were recorded for the dose-escalation cohort. Prior anti-PD-1, anti-PD-L1 or anti-CTLA-4 therapy was permitted, and about two fifths of dose-escalation patients had received checkpoint inhibitors. Partial responses were achieved by three dose-escalation patients, of whom one had hepatocellular carcinoma and two had cutaneous melanoma. Peripheral TCRbeta sequencing aimed to test whether ivuxolimab altered TCR sequence diversity and caused clonal T-cell expansion. The paper covers the monotherapy dose-escalation part of the phase I ivuxolimab trial, which included N ≈ 52 patients. Overall study results and their limits: Low levels of normalized T-cell clonal expansion were also seen in some patients who did not respond. After ivuxolimab, more expanded clones were found on average in CD8+ T cells than in CD4+ T cells. At doses of 0.1 to 3.0 mg/kg, clonal expansion of both CD4+ and CD8+ T cells in blood was seen between baseline and week 6. Partial responders in the 0.1-3.0 mg/kg groups had among the lowest normalized peripheral clonal expansion, especially among CD8+ T cells. Which antigens the clonally expanded peripheral T cells were specific for was not determined.

To note about this clone: This receptor's antigen is unknown. No per-base quality is available; no much larger clone lies one base away.

V loses 6 bases of germline sequence and J loses 2 bases, and the interval between the two ends is 6 bases. According to the germline V gene, CDR1 reads SNHLY and CDR2 reads FYNNEI. Inclusive of the bounding cysteine and phenylalanine, the CDR3 is 12 residues long. The only DNA kept is the CDR3, 36 bases in frame from the first base. The trial excluded patients who had a history of autoimmune disease or were on systemic immunosuppression. In every dose cohort, peripheral blood was drawn for TCR sequencing at baseline, cycle 4 day 1, and cycle 7 day 1. The samples were drawn from a first-in-human, open-label, multicenter phase I dose-escalation trial of ivuxolimab. Adults with locally advanced or metastatic melanoma, renal cell carcinoma, hepatocellular carcinoma or head and neck squamous cell carcinoma were enrolled in the trial. CD4+ and CD8+ T cells were sorted separately from peripheral blood before TCR sequencing.

Genomic DNA was isolated from the sorted cells so that the TCRbeta CDR3 region could be sequenced. The immunoSEQ Assay was used to sequence the TCRbeta CDR3 regions. TCRdb holds this immuneACCESS table with in-frame rearrangements only. Some clones are missing; in checked studies, unresolved V genes explain under half, and the rest has no known cause. The sample table records 68,000 or so clones; approximately 90% of these occur just once. The top ten hold approximately 0.99% of the sample. The receptor's source is an adult with an advanced solid tumor such as melanoma, head and neck, liver or kidney cancer. This material consisted of CD4+ or CD8+ T cells sorted from blood, taken in a trial of the OX40 agonist ivuxolimab. The V and J segments used are TRBV2 and TRBJ2-3, with the D gene not confidently named. The DNA sequence is TGTGCCAGCAGACTAAACACAGATACGCAGTATTTT. Its coded protein is CASRLNTDTQYF.